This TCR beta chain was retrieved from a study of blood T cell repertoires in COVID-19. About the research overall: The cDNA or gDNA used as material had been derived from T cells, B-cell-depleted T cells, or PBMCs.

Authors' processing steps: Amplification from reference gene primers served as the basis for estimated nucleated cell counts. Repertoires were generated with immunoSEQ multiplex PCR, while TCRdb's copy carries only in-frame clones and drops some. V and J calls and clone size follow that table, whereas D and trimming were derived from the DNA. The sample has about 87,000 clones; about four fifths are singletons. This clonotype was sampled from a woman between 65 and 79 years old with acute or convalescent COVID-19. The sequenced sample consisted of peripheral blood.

The CDR3 DNA sequence: TGTGCCAGCAGAGGGACAGATAATCAGCCCCAGCATTTT. Its translation: CASRGTDNQPQHF. The J gene is TRBJ1-5, the V gene TRBV6-6, with 7 bases lining up with TRBD1. The CDR3 sequence is 13 residues long. CDR1 and CDR2 (germline): MNHNY, SVGAGI (reference sequence). The J segment lost 4 bases and the V segment lost 6 bases, leaving 3 bases of the junction unmatched.